The clone carrying this T cell receptor (beta chain) showed up just once. RNA was extracted with the RNeasy kit, and a quantity of roughly 0.45 to 1 ug was reverse transcribed using random hexamers. TCRdb reprocessed the immunoSEQ multiplex PCR reads with MiXCR, giving one entry per CDR3 protein. The sample records approximately 190,000 distinct CDR3 sequences, approximately 94% being singletons. The data were obtained in a study of CD8 T cells in Susac syndrome. Study background: Within the sequenced Susac syndrome patient group, five or six exhibited active disease and roughly 8 were in remission.

TCR beta was sequenced from blood CD8+ and CD4+ T cells. The CDR3 runs 13 residues. The V end was cut by 0 bases, the J end by 8 bases, with 8 bases between. Germline V gives CDR1 SGHTA, CDR2 FQGTGA. This TCR derives from a human donor with Susac syndrome. The chain couples TRBV7-3 to TRBJ2-1; D is ambiguous. Sequencing was done on a sample of CD4+ T cells from PBMCs. DNA of the CDR3: TGTGCCAGCAGCTTAACTCTGGTGGATGAGCAGTTCTTC. Its translation is CASSLTLVDEQFF.